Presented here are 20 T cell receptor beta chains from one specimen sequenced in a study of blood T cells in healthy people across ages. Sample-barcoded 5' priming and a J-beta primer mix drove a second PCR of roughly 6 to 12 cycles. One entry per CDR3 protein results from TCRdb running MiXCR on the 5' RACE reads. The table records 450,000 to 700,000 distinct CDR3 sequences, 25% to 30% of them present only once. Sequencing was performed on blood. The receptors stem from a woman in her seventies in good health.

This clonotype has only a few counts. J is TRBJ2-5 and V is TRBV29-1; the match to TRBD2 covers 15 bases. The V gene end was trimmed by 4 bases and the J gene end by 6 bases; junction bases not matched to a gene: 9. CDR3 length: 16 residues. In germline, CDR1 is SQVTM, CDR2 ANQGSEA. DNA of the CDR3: TGCAGCGTTGCTGGACTAGCGGGGGGGCGAGGAAAGACCCAGTACTTC. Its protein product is CSVAGLAGGRGKTQYF.

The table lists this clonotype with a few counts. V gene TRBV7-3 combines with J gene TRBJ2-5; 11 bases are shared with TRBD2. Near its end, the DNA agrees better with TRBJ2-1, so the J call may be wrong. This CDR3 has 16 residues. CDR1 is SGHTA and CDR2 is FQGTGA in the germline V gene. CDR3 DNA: TGTGCCAGCAGCTTAACTGGTAGCGGGGGGGCCCATGAGCAGTTCTTC. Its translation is CASSLTGSGGAHEQFF.

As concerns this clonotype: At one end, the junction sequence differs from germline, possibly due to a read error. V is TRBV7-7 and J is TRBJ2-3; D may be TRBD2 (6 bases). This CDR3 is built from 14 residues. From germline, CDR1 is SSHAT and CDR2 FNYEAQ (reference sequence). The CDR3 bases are TGTGCTAGCAGCCCCGGGCGGGAAAGGGATACGCAGTATTTT. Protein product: CASSPGRERDTQYF.

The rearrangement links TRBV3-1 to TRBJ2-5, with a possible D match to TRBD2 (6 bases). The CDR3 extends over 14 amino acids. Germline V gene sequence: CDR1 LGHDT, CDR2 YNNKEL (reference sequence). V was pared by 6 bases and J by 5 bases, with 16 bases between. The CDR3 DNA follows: TGTGCCAGCAGACGGAGGGCCTTTGAGGAGACCCAGTACTTC. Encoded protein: CASRRRAFEETQYF.

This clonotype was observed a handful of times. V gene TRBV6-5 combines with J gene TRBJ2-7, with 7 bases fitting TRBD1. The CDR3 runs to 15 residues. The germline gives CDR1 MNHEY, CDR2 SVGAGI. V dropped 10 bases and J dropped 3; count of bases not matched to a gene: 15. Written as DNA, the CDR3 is TGTGCCACCCTAGGGGGCAGGGGACCTCTCTACGAGCAGTACTTC. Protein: CATLGGRGPLYEQYF.

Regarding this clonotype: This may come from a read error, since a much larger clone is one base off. CDR3 protein: CASSEGAGYGYTF. The CDR3 region has the DNA TGTGCCAGCAGTGAAGGGGCTGGGTATGGCTACACCTTC. The chain combines TRBV6-1 with TRBJ1-2; D is uncertain. The germline V gene has CDR1 MNHNS and CDR2 SASEGT. There are 13 residues in the CDR3. V gave up 1 base and J gave up 5 bases, with 8 bases separating them.

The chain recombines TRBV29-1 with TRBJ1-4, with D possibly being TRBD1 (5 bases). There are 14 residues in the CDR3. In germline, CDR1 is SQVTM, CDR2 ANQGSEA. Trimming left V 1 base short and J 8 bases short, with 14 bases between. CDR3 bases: TGCAGCGTTGAAGCCCGGGACCGGAGCGAAAAACTGTTTTTT. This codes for CSVEARDRSEKLFF.

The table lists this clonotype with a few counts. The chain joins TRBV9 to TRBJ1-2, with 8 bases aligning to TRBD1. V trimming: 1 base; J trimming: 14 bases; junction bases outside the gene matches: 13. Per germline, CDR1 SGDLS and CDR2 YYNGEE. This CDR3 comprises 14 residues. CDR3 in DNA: TGTGCCAGCAGCGTAAGAACAGGGGGTGACCCGGGGACCTTC. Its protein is CASSVRTGGDPGTF.

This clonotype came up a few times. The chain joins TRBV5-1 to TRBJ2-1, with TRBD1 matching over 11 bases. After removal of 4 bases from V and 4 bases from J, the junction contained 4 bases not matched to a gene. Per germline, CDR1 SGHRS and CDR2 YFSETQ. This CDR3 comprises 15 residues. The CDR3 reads CASSTGTGGYNEQFF. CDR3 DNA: TGCGCCAGCAGCACCGGGACAGGGGGGTACAATGAGCAGTTCTTC.

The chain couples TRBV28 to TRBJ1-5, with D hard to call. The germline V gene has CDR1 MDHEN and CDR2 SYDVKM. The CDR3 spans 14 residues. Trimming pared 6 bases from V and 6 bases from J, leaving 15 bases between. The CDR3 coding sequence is TGTGCCAGCAGGTCCCGGACGGTCAGTCAGCCCCAGCATTTT. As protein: CASRSRTVSQPQHF.

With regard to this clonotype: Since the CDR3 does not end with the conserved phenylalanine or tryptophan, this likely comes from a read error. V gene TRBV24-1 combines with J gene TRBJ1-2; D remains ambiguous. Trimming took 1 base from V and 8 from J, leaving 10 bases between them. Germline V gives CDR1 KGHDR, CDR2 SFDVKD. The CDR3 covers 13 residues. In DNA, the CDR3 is TGTGCCACCAGTGATTTTTCAGGATACGGCTACACCGTC. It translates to CATSDFSGYGYTV.

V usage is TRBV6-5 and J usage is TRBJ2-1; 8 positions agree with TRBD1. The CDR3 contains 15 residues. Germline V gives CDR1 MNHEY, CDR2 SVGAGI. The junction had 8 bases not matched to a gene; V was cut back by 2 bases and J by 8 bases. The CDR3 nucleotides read TGTGCCAGCAGTTACGCCACAGGGGGAGGACATGAGCAGTTCTTC. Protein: CASSYATGGGHEQFF.

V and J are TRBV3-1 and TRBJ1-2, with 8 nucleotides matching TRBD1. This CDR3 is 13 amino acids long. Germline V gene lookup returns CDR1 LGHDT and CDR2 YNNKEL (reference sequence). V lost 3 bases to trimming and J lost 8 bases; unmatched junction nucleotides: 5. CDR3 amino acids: CASSQGQASGYTF. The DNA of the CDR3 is TGTGCCAGCAGCCAGGGACAGGCGTCGGGCTACACCTTC.

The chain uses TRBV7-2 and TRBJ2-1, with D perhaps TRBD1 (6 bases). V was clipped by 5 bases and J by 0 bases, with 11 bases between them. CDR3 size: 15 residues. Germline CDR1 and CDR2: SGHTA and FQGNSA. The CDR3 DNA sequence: TGTGCCAGCAGCCCGGACAGCAGCTCCTACAATGAGCAGTTCTTC. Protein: CASSPDSSSYNEQFF.

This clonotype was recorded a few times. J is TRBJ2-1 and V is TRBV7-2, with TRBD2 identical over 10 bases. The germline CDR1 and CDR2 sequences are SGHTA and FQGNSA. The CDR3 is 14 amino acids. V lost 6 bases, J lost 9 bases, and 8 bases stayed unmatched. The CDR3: CASRISGGTSEQFF. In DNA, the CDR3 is TGTGCCAGCAGGATTAGCGGGGGGACATCTGAGCAGTTCTTC.

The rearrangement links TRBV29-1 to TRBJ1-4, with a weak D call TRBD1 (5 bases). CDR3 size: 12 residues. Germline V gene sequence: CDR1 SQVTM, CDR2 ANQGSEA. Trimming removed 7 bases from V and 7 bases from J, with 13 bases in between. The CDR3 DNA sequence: TGCAGCGCCGGGACTGGGGGTGAAAAACTGTTTTTT. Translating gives CSAGTGGEKLFF.

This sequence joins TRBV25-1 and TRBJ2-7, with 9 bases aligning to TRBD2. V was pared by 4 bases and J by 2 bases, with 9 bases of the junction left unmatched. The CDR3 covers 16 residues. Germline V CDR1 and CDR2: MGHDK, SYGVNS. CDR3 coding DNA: TGTGCCAGCAGTGGGGGGGGTAGCGGGGGTACCTACGAGCAGTACTTC. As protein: CASSGGGSGGTYEQYF.

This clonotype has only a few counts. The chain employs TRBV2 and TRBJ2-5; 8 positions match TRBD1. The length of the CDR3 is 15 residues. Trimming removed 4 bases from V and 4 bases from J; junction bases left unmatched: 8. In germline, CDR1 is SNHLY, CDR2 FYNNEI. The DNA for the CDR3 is TGTGCCAGCAGTGCTGACAGGGGTTATGGAGAGACCCAGTACTTC. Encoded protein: CASSADRGYGETQYF.

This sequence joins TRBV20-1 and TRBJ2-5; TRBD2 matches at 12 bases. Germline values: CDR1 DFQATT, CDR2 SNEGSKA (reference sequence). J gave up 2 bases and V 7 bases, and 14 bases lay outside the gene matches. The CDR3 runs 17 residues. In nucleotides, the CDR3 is TGCAGTGTAGGGTTGTCTAGCGGGGGGGCGCGGCAAGAGACCCAGTACTTC. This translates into CSVGLSSGGARQETQYF.

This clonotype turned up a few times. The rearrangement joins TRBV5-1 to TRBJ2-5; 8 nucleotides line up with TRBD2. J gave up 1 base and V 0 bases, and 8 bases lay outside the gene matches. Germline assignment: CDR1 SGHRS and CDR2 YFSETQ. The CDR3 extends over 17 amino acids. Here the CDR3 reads CASSLATGGVSQETQYF. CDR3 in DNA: TGCGCCAGCAGCTTGGCTACCGGGGGGGTGTCCCAAGAGACCCAGTACTTC.